The 4 T cell receptor beta chains below were found in one sample sequenced in a study of T cell responses to AZD1222 COVID-19 vaccine. This table comes from immunoSEQ multiplex PCR, and its TCRdb copy is limited to in-frame clones, with some not included. This table has roughly 120,000 clones, just over 85% appearing once. The sequenced sample was peripheral blood, obtained on day 0 of AZD1222 vaccination. These receptors were collected from an adult in good health.

This clone was recorded once. This chain joins TRBV2 and TRBJ1-2; D gene ambiguous. CDR3 length: 14 residues. Trimming cost V 3 bases and J 4 bases, with 12 bases left between them. The germline V gene encodes CDR1 SNHLY and CDR2 FYNNEI. Written as DNA, the CDR3 is TGTGCCAGCAGTGATAGCGGGCAAGCCTATGGCTACACCTTC. This gives the protein CASSDSGQAYGYTF.

In this sample, this clone turned up once. This chain joins TRBV20-1 and TRBJ2-7; 12 bases map to TRBD2. Germline lookup yields CDR1 DFQATT and CDR2 SNEGSKA (reference sequence). The trim removed 3 bases at V and 4 bases at J, leaving 7 bases unmatched. This CDR3 has 15 amino acids. The CDR3 DNA follows: TGCAGTGCTAGTGTTCGACTAGCGGGAGAGTACGAGCAGTACTTC. Residues: CSASVRLAGEYEQYF.

The chain has TRBV28 and TRBJ1-2; TRBD1 matches 7 bases. J was trimmed by 8 bases and V by 3 bases; bases with no gene match: 15. CDR1 MDHEN and CDR2 SYDVKM come from the germline V gene. CDR3 size: 16 residues. The CDR3 sequence is CASSFVGGQPYPGYTF. The CDR3 nucleotides are TGTGCCAGCAGTTTTGTGGGGGGACAGCCTTACCCGGGCTACACCTTC.

This sequence joins TRBV7-2 and TRBJ2-7; maybe TRBD2 (5 bases). This CDR3 is 13 amino acids long. The germline CDR1 and CDR2 sequences are SGHTA and FQGNSA. Trimming took 6 bases from V and 0 from J, leaving 9 bases between them. CDR3 DNA: TGTGCCAGCAGTACCGGGAACTCCTACGAGCAGTACTTC. Encoded protein: CASSTGNSYEQYF. The full variable domain, in which reference TRBV7-2 and TRBJ2-7 provide the parts outside the CDR3, is GAGVSQSPSNKVTEKGKDVELRCDPISGHTALYWYRQSLGQGLEFLIYFQGNSAPDKSGLPSDRFSAERTGGSVSTLTIQRTQQEDSAVYLCASSTGNSYEQYFGPGTRLTVT.